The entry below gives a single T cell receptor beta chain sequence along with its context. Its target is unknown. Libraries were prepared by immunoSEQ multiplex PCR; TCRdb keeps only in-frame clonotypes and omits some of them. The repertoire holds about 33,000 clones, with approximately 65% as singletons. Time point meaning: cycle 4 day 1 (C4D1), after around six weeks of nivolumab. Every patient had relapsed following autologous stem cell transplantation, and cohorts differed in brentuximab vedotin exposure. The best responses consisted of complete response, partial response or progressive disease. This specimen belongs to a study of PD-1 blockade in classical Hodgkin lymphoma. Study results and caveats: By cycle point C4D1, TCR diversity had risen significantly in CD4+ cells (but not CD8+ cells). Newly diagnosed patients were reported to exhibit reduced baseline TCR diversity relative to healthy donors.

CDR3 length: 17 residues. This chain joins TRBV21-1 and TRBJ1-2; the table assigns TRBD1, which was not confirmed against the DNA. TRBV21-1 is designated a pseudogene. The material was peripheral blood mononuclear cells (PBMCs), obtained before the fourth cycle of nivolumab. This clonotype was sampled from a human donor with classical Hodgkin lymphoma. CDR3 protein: CASSKGVQGRGIYGYTF. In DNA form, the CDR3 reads TGTGCCAGCAGCAAAGGTGTTCAGGGAAGAGGAATATACGGCTACACCTTC.